This TCR beta chain stems from a study of shared clonotypes between healthy human individuals. CD45RO negativity and positive selection for CCR7 defined naive CD8 cells, a population that excluded terminally differentiated effector memory CD45RA+ cells. This clone was observed once. The V gene's germline CDR1 is SGDLS and CDR2 YYNGEE. This CDR3 region has 14 residues. V lost 6 bases to trimming and J lost 0 bases, with 10 bases between them. Authors' methods: Filtering differed, since immunoSEQ gave only junction sequences and no quality scores. The table came from immunoSEQ multiplex PCR; TCRdb's copy has only in-frame clones and leaves some out. Clonal size and the V and J genes are those of that table, whereas D and trimming came from the DNA. The data show under 2,000,000 clones, approximately 95% seen once.

Sequences were obtained from naive CD8+ T cells sorted from blood. The receptor was isolated from a man younger than 30 in good health. This chain links TRBV9 with TRBJ1-3; TRBD1 is a possible D gene (6 bases). CDR3 protein: CASTPGDSGNTIYF. The CDR3 DNA follows: TGTGCCAGCACCCCAGGGGACTCTGGAAACACCATATATTTT.